This note documents a single T cell receptor beta chain sequence. Its antigen is undetermined. Profiling relied on immunoSEQ multiplex PCR, and the TCRdb table lists in-frame clones only, not all of them. Among about 92,000 clones listed, roughly nine tenths were seen once. The entry originates in a study of T cell responses to AZD1222 COVID-19 vaccine. Germline CDR1 LNHDA, CDR2 SQIVND (reference sequence). The CDR3 runs 14 residues. With 6 bases removed from V and 3 bases from J, the gap between germline ends came to 14 bases. Findings of the study overall: The breadth and depth of Spike-specific TCRs increased once two AZD1222 doses had been given. Unmutated regions of variants are reportedly targeted by nearly half of spike-specific TCRs. White British people made up most donors, females outnumbered males, and clonal diversity was possibly underestimated.

The rearrangement joins TRBV19 to TRBJ1-1; a weak D match, TRBD1 (5 bases). Material: peripheral blood, obtained on day 0 of AZD1222 vaccination. This clonotype originated in an adult in good health. The CDR3 DNA follows: TGTGCCAGTAGATTGAGGTGGGGGGACACTGAAGCTTTCTTT. This gives the protein CASRLRWGDTEAFF.